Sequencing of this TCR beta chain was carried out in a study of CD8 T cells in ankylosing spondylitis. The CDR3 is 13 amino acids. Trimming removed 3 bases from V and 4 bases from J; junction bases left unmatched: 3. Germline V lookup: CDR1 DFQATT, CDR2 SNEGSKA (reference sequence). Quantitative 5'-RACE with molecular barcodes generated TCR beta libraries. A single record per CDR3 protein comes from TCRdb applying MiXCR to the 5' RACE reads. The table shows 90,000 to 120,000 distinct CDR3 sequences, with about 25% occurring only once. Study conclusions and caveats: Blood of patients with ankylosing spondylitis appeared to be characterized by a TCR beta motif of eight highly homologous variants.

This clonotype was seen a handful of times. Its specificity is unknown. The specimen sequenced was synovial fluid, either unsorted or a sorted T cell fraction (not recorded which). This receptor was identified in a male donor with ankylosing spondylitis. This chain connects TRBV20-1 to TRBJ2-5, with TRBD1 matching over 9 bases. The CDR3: CSASRQGGETQYF. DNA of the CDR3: TGCAGTGCTAGTCGACAGGGGGGAGAGACCCAGTACTTC.